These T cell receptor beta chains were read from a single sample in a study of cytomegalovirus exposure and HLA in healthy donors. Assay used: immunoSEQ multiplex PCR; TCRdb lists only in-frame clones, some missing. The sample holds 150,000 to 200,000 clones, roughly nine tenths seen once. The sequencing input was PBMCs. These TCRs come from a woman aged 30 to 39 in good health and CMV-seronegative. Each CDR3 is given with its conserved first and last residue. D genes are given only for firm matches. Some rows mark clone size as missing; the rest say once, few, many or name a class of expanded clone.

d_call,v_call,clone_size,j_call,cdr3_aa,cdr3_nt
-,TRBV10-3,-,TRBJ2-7,CAISESGRNEQYF,TGTGCCATCAGTGAGTCAGGACGCAACGAGCAGTACTTC
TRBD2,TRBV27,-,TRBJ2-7,CASSTSGTSVNEQYF,TGTGCCAGCAGTACTTCCGGGACTAGCGTTAACGAGCAGTACTTC
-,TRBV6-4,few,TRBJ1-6,CASSDSGSGDNSPLHF,TGTGCCAGCAGTGACTCAGGATCAGGGGACAATTCACCCCTCCACTTT
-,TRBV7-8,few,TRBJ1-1,CASSLIRNTEAFF,TGTGCCAGCAGCTTAATAAGGAACACTGAAGCTTTCTTT
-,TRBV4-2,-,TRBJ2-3,CASSQLPADTQYF,TGTGCCAGCAGCCAACTTCCGGCAGATACGCAGTATTTT
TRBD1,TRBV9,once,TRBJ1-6,CASSGQGRSPLHF,TGTGCCAGCAGCGGACAGGGCCGCTCACCCCTCCACTTT
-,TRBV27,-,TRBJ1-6,CASSERTRNNSPLHF,TGTGCCAGCAGTGAAAGGACGAGGAATAATTCACCCCTCCACTTT
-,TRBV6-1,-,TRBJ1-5,CASSDPREPQNQPQHF,TGTGCCAGCAGTGACCCCCGGGAACCACAAAATCAGCCCCAGCATTTT
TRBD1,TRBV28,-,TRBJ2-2,CASSRTGYFTGELFF,TGTGCCAGCAGTCGGACAGGTTATTTCACCGGGGAGCTGTTTTTT
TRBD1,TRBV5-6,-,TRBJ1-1,CASSTTGGTEAFF,TGTGCCAGCAGTACTACAGGGGGGACTGAAGCTTTCTTT
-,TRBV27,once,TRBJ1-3,CASSLSAAGNTIYF,TGTGCCAGCAGTTTATCGGCAGCTGGAAACACCATATATTTT
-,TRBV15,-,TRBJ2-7,CATSRQIGTSREQYF,TGTGCCACCAGCAGGCAAATTGGGACCTCGCGCGAGCAGTACTTC
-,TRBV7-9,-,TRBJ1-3,CASSSGPGNTIYF,TGTGCCAGCAGTTCCGGACCTGGAAACACCATATATTTT
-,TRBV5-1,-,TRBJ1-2,CASRETANYGYTF,TGCGCCAGCAGGGAGACAGCGAACTATGGCTACACCTTC
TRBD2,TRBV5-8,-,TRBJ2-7,CASSLVAGGSYEQYF,TGTGCCAGCAGCTTGGTGGCGGGAGGATCCTACGAGCAGTACTTC
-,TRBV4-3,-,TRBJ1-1,CASSQDQPNSEAFF,TGCGCCAGCAGCCAAGATCAGCCGAACAGTGAAGCTTTCTTT
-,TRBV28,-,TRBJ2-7,CASRNRDNAYYEQYF,TGTGCCAGCAGAAACCGGGACAACGCCTACTACGAGCAGTACTTC
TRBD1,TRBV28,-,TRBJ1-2,CASSAWTGDYGYTF,TGTGCCAGCAGTGCCTGGACAGGGGACTATGGCTACACCTTC
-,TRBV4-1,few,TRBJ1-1,CASSQDGGGGLRTEAFF,TGCGCCAGCAGCCAAGACGGGGGAGGAGGCCTGCGGACTGAAGCTTTCTTT
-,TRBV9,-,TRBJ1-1,CASSPSGGTNTEAFF,TGTGCCAGCAGCCCCTCTGGAGGGACGAACACTGAAGCTTTCTTT
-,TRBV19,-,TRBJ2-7,CASSMGQGATYEQYF,TGTGCCAGTAGTATGGGTCAGGGAGCCACTTACGAGCAGTACTTC
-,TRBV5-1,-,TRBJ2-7,CASSFVGRDEQYF,TGCGCCAGCAGCTTCGTGGGCAGGGACGAGCAGTACTTC
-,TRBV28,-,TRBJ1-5,CASSLLRGNQPQHF,TGTGCCAGCAGTTTACTGAGGGGAAATCAGCCCCAGCATTTT
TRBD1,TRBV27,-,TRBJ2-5,CASSYQGAGETQYF,TGTGCCAGCAGTTACCAGGGGGCCGGAGAGACCCAGTACTTC
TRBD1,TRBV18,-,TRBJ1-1,CASSPYKGQGKGRNTEAFF,TGTGCCAGCTCACCATATAAGGGACAGGGAAAAGGGAGGAACACTGAAGCTTTCTTT
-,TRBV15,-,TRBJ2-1,CATSRGAGHKFF,TGTGCCACCAGCAGAGGGGCCGGTCATAAGTTCTTC
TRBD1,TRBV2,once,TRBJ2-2,CASREQNRGPGELFF,TGTGCCAGTCGAGAACAAAACAGGGGGCCCGGGGAGCTGTTTTTT